This T cell receptor beta chain originates from a study of blood T cells in healthy people across ages (dated by TCRdb to between 2015 and 2017). With regard to the full study: In model experiments, template switching captured about one uniquely barcoded TCR beta cDNA molecule for every two T cells. Donors were grouped into four age groups: young (average approximately 16 years), middle-aged (roughly 38), aged (62) and long-lived (about 90). To track age-related changes in TCR beta repertoire diversity, the study relied on deep sequencing normalized with unique cDNA molecular identifiers. The study analyzed two additional independent replicas of 1 million unique cDNA reads from the same blood draw for two donors, one aged 18 to 30 and one aged 80 or older.

Donors were 35 to 40 systemically healthy Caucasian individuals from Russia aged roughly 6 to 90 years. Each donor gave 9 to 10 milliliters of peripheral blood, collected into EDTA-treated Vacutainer tubes. Ficoll-Paque density-gradient centrifugation was used to isolate PBMCs, with at least 6.5 million per sample. Total RNA, at least 6 micrograms per sample, was extracted from PBMCs with Trizol reagent. For every donor, flow cytometry on a PBMC aliquot measured the percentage of naive CD45RAhigh/CD27high T cells. The V end loses 0 bases and the J end loses 5 bases, and a stretch of 14 bases separates them. CDR1 SGHRS and CDR2 YFSETQ were looked up in the germline V gene. The CDR3 sequence holds 15 residues, the cysteine and phenylalanine included. Here the CDR3 DNA is all that survives: 45 bases in frame from base 1. Study-level results and caveats: Donor CMV infection status was unknown, potentially confounding age-related changes in expanded clonotypes. Estimates of total diversity based on one million sequenced T cells were considered lower bounds and underestimates. Because profiling used bulk unsorted PBMCs, naive and antigen-experienced compartments could not be compared conclusively. There was a strong correlation between observed TCR beta diversity and the percentage of naive T cells measured by flow cytometry. As age increased, observed TCR beta diversity per million T cells dropped in a roughly linear way, and a significant reduction was already evident by age 40. Compared with the aged group, the long-lived group had more naive CD4+ T cells, fewer expanded clones and increased TCR diversity, a pattern suggesting age selection.

Library method: 5' RACE. Sequenced using an Illumina HiSeq 2500. A second about 7 to 12 cycle PCR used a sample-barcoded 5' primer and a J-beta primer mix. A unique molecular identifier was introduced onto each TCR beta cDNA molecule by a template-switch 5' adaptor carrying 12 random nucleotides. At least 2.5 million CDR3-containing paired-end reads were obtained from each sample. The Mint cDNA synthesis kit, primed by a TRBC-specific oligonucleotide, was used to synthesize first-strand cDNA from all RNA. All cDNA was treated with uracil-DNA glycosylase and then went through a first 18-cycle PCR with the universal primers M1SS and BC2_uni_R. The study's processing was this. Each sample was normalized by randomly selecting 1 million high-quality reads, each carrying a distinct molecular identifier. Reads with shared molecular identifiers were discarded instead of being binned into consensus sequences. MiTCR, with a Q25 quality threshold and the strictest error-elimination algorithm, was used for CDR3 identification, clonotype clustering and error correction. A nonparametric unseen species model using Euler transformation provided a lower-bound estimate of total TCR beta diversity. TCRdb handled the public reads itself, with Q25 trimming in fastp and clone calling in MiXCR, and kept productive beta chains. Each record represents a unique CDR3 protein, reported with the most common genes and DNA among its rows. TCRdb assigned the V and J calls; the authors' analysis was not used. The sample data list 1 million or so distinct CDR3 sequences, and approximately 25% of these were observed just once. About 0.8% of the sample is taken by the ten largest.

Details on this clonotype: This clone's antigen is unknown. No base quality information exists; no much larger clone differs at one position.

The data were also submitted as part of a second study, on T cells of mothers and their children. The second paper further reports: Donors were nine systemically healthy Caucasian individuals: three mothers and their six children. cDNA synthesis used all of the extracted RNA, with around 1.5 ug of RNA in each 15 ul reaction. In the second PCR, sample barcodes and 2-4 random nucleotides were introduced via the M1S primer. Each mother yielded over 9.5 million TCR beta CDR3 reads and each child roughly 3.1 million reads. Thymic selection similarly shapes TCR recombination output in related and unrelated pairs, with minor effect from inherited differences. Related mother-child pairs always showed normalized repertoire overlap that was slightly higher than in unrelated mother-child pairs, though the difference was never significant. No persistent microchimeric T cell clones were found, with a detection sensitivity of approximately 95 clones per million clonotypes. In the study, deep NGS was used to compare the TCR beta repertoires of mothers and children, and features distinguishing related mother-child pairs from unrelated individuals were sought. On average, the children were about 10 +/- 4 years old, while the mothers were about 40 +/- 4 years old. Libraries were sequenced on Illumina HiSeq 2000 with 100+100 nt paired-end reads after adapter ligation with NEBNext reagents. To avoid cross-contamination, the mother libraries and the child libraries were prepared a month apart and sequenced in separate runs. Between roughly 500,000 and 2,300,000 distinct TCR beta clonotypes were identified per donor. Naive TCR beta clonotypes were estimated from low-frequency clonotypes matched to each donor's FACS-determined naive share, without sorting.

This clonotype originated in a girl aged 2-10 years in good health. Specimen: blood. Recombination linked TRBV5-1 to TRBJ2-5; TRBD2 is possibly the D segment (5 matching bases). The DNA is TGCGCCAGCAGCTTGGTTCCCACGGGCGGGGAGACCCAGTACTTC. Its protein is CASSLVPTGGETQYF.